One and the same sample provided the 13 T cell receptor beta chains below, sequenced in a study of blood T cell repertoires in COVID-19. The repertoire was sequenced with immunoSEQ multiplex PCR; TCRdb's copy has only in-frame clones and lacks some. The repertoire consists of roughly 350,000 clones, with 70% to 90% occurring once and the leading ten covering more than 9%. The sample was peripheral blood. These receptors came from a woman between 25 and 40 years old with COVID-19, enrolled during active disease.

The chain has TRBV5-5 and TRBJ2-2; weak D call: TRBD2 (6 bases). Germline CDR1 is SGHKS and CDR2 is YYEKEE (reference sequence). There are 15 residues in the CDR3. V lost 6 bases and J 6 bases, leaving 18 bases between the germline ends. The CDR3 spells CASNDRPGAAGELFF. The CDR3 bases are TGTGCCAGCAACGACCGCCCGGGAGCGGCCGGGGAGCTGTTTTTT.

This chain uses TRBV30 with TRBJ1-4; no clear D gene. Trimming stripped 2 bases from V and 8 bases from J, with 12 bases between. CDR3 size: 13 residues. Germline loops: CDR1 GTSNPN, CDR2 SVGIG (reference sequence). The CDR3 nucleotides read TGTGCCTGGAGTATGCTACGGTGGGAAAAACTGTTTTTT. Protein: CAWSMLRWEKLFF.

The J gene is TRBJ2-2, the V gene TRBV18, with D possibly being TRBD2 (5 bases). Germline V gene sequence: CDR1 KGHSH, CDR2 LQKENI. The CDR3 consists of 14 residues. The V gene lost 3 bases and the J gene lost 5 bases, with 10 bases spanning the gap. The CDR3 DNA is TGTGCCAGCTCACCCCCGGGGATGACCGGGGAGCTGTTTTTT. Translation gives CASSPPGMTGELFF.

This chain joins TRBV29-1 and TRBJ2-7; weak D call: TRBD2 (6 bases). Germline CDR1 and CDR2: SQVTM and ANQGSEA. The CDR3 extends over 12 amino acids. Deletions cut 4 bases from V and 3 bases from J, with 10 bases between. CDR3 DNA sequence: TGCAGCGTTGTGACTAGGGGCTACGAGCAGTACTTC. Its translation: CSVVTRGYEQYF.

V and J are TRBV7-5 and TRBJ1-5; the D call TRBD1 from the table was never checked on the DNA. TRBV7-5 represents a pseudogene. The CDR3 spans 14 residues. CDR3 residues: CARSSQGMGQPQHF. Written as DNA, the CDR3 is TGTGCCAGAAGCTCACAGGGGATGGGACAGCCCCAGCATTTT.

The gene calls are TRBV6-1 and TRBJ2-2; 10 bases match TRBD1. The CDR3 loop spans 15 amino acids. Germline V gene data show CDR1 as MNHNS and CDR2 as SASEGT. The V and J ends lost 0 bases and 6 bases, in that order; junction bases with no gene match: 1. The DNA for the CDR3 is TGTGCCAGCAGTGAAGCGACAGGGGGCCCCGGGGAGCTGTTTTTT. This gives the protein CASSEATGGPGELFF.

This sequence joins TRBV9 and TRBJ2-2; no clear D gene. This CDR3 has 15 amino acids. V dropped 0 bases and J dropped 6 bases, with 12 bases sitting between them. Per the germline V gene, CDR1 is SGDLS and CDR2 is YYNGEE. The CDR3 DNA reads TGTGCCAGCAGCGTAGTCCAGAGAGGCCCCGGGGAGCTGTTTTTT. Its translation: CASSVVQRGPGELFF. Combining the CDR3 with reference TRBV9 and TRBJ2-2 gives the whole variable domain DSGVTQTPKHLITATGQRVTLRCSPRSGDLSVYWYQQSLDQGLQFLIQYYNGEERAKGNILERFSAQQFPDLHSELNLSSLELGDSALYFCASSVVQRGPGELFFGEGSRLTVL.

There are a few counts of this clone. The chain carries TRBV5-1 and TRBJ2-2; no clear D. This CDR3 is 15 amino acids long. Germline values: CDR1 SGHRS, CDR2 YFSETQ. The V and J ends lost 2 bases and 0 bases respectively, with 8 bases between them. The CDR3 coding sequence is TGCGCCAGCAGCTTCGGGTCCCCGAACACCGGGGAGCTGTTTTTT. This codes for CASSFGSPNTGELFF.

The genes are TRBV24-1 and TRBJ2-3; tentative D call: TRBD2 (6 bases). The CDR3 spans 20 residues. V was trimmed by 1 base and J by 6 bases, leaving 28 bases between them. CDR1 and CDR2 (germline): KGHDR, SFDVKD. The CDR3 sequence is CATSDFRGWGLTGGIDTQYF. DNA for the CDR3: TGTGCCACCAGTGATTTTCGGGGGTGGGGACTTACAGGTGGCATCGATACGCAGTATTTT.

The rearrangement links TRBV5-4 to TRBJ1-1; 9 bases agree with TRBD1. Trimming cost V 0 bases and J 5 bases; bases outside gene matches: 8. The CDR3 runs 16 residues. The germline gives CDR1 SGHNT, CDR2 YYREEE (reference sequence). The CDR3 loop is CASSLVSGTGKTEAFF. For the CDR3, the DNA is TGTGCCAGCAGCTTGGTATCCGGGACAGGGAAAACTGAAGCTTTCTTT.

This chain uses TRBV5-1 with TRBJ1-2, with D perhaps TRBD1 (5 bases). Germline V gives CDR1 SGHRS, CDR2 YFSETQ. Between the trimmed V and J ends, which lost 2 bases and 4 bases, there was a span of 6 bases. The CDR3 contains 12 residues. Written as DNA, the CDR3 is TGCGCCAGCAGCTTAACAGGCTATGGCTACACCTTC. Translating gives CASSLTGYGYTF.

The chain recombines TRBV1 with TRBJ1-1; the table gives TRBD1 as D, unverified against the DNA. TRBV1 is labeled a pseudogene. The CDR3 sequence is 13 residues long. The CDR3 nucleotides are TGCACCAGCAGCCAAGATCAGAACACTGAAGCTTTCTTT. Its translation: CTSSQDQNTEAFF.

This rearrangement joins TRBV5-1 to TRBJ2-1; 8 bases align to TRBD2. Trimming cost V 4 bases and J 10 bases; bases outside gene matches: 13. Germline V gene lookup returns CDR1 SGHRS and CDR2 YFSETQ. The CDR3 extends over 15 amino acids. CDR3 nucleotides: TGCGCCAGCAGCGCCTCGGGACTAGAGGCCAAAGAGCAGTTCTTC. It is translated as CASSASGLEAKEQFF.